The entry below gives a single T cell receptor (beta chain) sequence along with its context. The sample originates from a study of blood T cell repertoires in COVID-19. Using immunoSEQ multiplex PCR, the repertoire was profiled, and TCRdb retains in-frame clones only, with some absent. Here the sample spans some 300,000 clones, 88% being singletons. The origin of this receptor is a woman aged 25 to 39 who had recovered from COVID-19. The specimen was PBMCs or T cells enriched from blood (not recorded which).

The CDR3 region has the DNA TGTGCCAGCAGTTTGAAGGAGGGGGCTGACTATGGCTACACCTTC. It is translated as CASSLKEGADYGYTF. The chain links TRBV28 to TRBJ1-2, with TRBD1 matching over 7 bases. The length of the CDR3 is 15 residues. V trimming: 3 bases; J trimming: 3 bases; junction bases outside the gene matches: 7. Looked up from germline, CDR1 is MDHEN and CDR2 is SYDVKM.